This TCR beta chain was captured by sequencing in a study of memory CD4+ T cells and cytomegalovirus serostatus. The study's findings and limits: CD4+ memory repertoires contained about two fifths of the roughly 160 reported CMV TCRbeta sequences.

The sort gate was single viable CD3+CD4+CD8-CD45RO+ cells for memory CD4+ T cells. Serostatus was set by detecting CMV pp150, pp28, p38, p52 IgG. After thawing, CD4+ T cells were positively selected. Germline CDR1 reads WSHSY; CDR2 reads SAAADI. J was trimmed by 1 base and V by 6 bases; bases with no gene match: 4. This CDR3 is 14 amino acids long. The assay was immunoSEQ multiplex PCR, and TCRdb's table has in-frame clones only and misses some. This table holds over 40,000 clones, around 76% found once. Regarding this clone: Antigen: not known.

The V gene is TRBV10-2, the J gene TRBJ1-1; TRBD1 matches 8 bases. This receptor was taken from an adult in good health and CMV-seropositive. Sequenced sample: memory CD4+ T cells from blood. For the CDR3, the DNA is TGCGCCAGCAGGGCCGGGACAGGGAACACTGAAGCTTTCTTT. This codes for CASRAGTGNTEAFF.